The source of this TCR beta chain is a study of cytomegalovirus exposure and HLA in healthy donors listed by TCRdb under 2017. Broadly, across the study: An earlier analysis of some 600 of the donors reported under 300 Gb of sequence data and about 120 million unique TCR beta sequences obtained from about 180 million T cells. Donor age, sex, ethnicity and CMV serostatus were compiled alongside the repertoire data. To decide whether each TCR beta V gene segment behaved as functional or pseudogenic, an earlier analysis of fewer than 750 of the donors relied on high-throughput TCR beta sequencing. In addition to the first cohort of 650 to 800 subjects, a separate validation cohort of approximately 130 different subjects was used. The study aimed to test whether signatures of past pathogen exposure could be identified by cataloging public T cell receptors. Typing coverage differed by locus: A, B, C, DRB1 and DQB1 were typed in about 620-630 donors, DQA1 in roughly 500, DPA1 in some 600, and DPB1 in 450 to 480. A later genetic analysis took genome-wide SNP genotypes for 398 of the 666 donors and used that subset as a discovery cohort. An early release that covered about 640 HLA-typed donors contained around 330 gigabases of sequencing data and 85 million to 100 million unique TCR sequences. Across about 370 genotyped donors of the cohort, an average of approximately 240,000 unique TCR beta nucleotide sequences per donor were sequenced, and about a sixth of those sequences were non-productive. Of the approximately 400 genotyped donors, approximately 83% fell in the genetic ancestry cluster associated with self-reported Caucasian donors. To predict cytomegalovirus infection status, the study brought together high-throughput TCR immunosequencing, statistical association of individual TCRs with disease status, and machine learning. Several DR-DQ haplotypes were handled as single units for association and clustering because linkage in the cohort was strong. The T cell repertoires of several hundred subjects were profiled by immunosequencing and related to cytomegalovirus serostatus. A later analysis re-analyzed previously published TCR beta repertoires from 500 to 700 donors and added high-resolution HLA genotyping to study TCR occurrence patterns. Rather than using new phenotypic data, the later analysis identified candidate immune exposures from TCR beta sequences and from how often those sequences occurred across donors. HLA typing included class I and class II loci at four-digit resolution. Every repertoire in the discovery cohort had been generated on one and the same sequencing platform.

Library method: the immunoSEQ multiplex PCR assay. The multiplex PCR relied on a mix of 60 forward primers for TCR Vbeta segments and 13 reverse primers for TCR Jbeta segments. A multiplex PCR assay on genomic DNA amplified the CDR3 region of rearranged TCR beta genes. The amplified TCR beta libraries were sequenced on the Illumina HiSeq System as 87-base-pair reads. Concerning the study's data processing: A later analysis counted tens of millions of unique TCR beta chains across the approximately 700 repertoires, and around 12 million of these chains were shared by at least two donors. To remove PCR and sequencing errors, raw reads were error-corrected and collapsed into unique sequences using a nearest-neighbor algorithm that merged closely related sequences. To assign V, D and J gene segments, CDR3 sequences were aligned to IMGT reference sequences. Each retained sequence needed at least a six-nucleotide match to both a V gene segment and a J gene segment. Rearrangements were called productive when the CDR3 lacked stop codons and stayed in frame with V and J; all others were non-productive. Following IMGT convention, CDR3 was defined as the stretch from the second conserved V-encoded cysteine to the conserved J-encoded phenylalanine. The earlier analysis of about 570 of the donors excluded any sequence lacking an unambiguous match to a single V gene segment. An earlier analysis of about 600 of the donors called V segments functional above 56.7% productive rearrangements and segregating when the between-donor standard deviation exceeded 5%. A statistical classification framework was built for diagnosing cytomegalovirus status from the catalog of TCR beta chain sequences. A later analysis assigned V and J genes by comparing TCR nucleotide sequences with IMGT/GENE-DB human TR gene sequences. The TCRdist pipeline was used in a later analysis to assign CDR3 sequences and most-parsimonious VDJ recombination scenarios. In a later analysis, each TCR beta chain was defined by its CDR3 amino acid sequence together with its V-gene family, and reads without a unique V-gene family were excluded. As a way to deal with suspected cross-contamination and a sequencing artifact, a later analysis dropped hundreds of nucleotide sequences that were highly shared and had low generation probability. A later analysis calculated a clonal expansion index for each public chain from normalized within-repertoire ranks of inferred template counts. In a later analysis, generation probabilities were computed using a VDJ recombination model fitted to out-of-frame rearrangements, and the results were checked against IGoR. In a later analysis, TCR-TCR, TCR-HLA and TCR-CMV co-occurrence was scored with hypergeometric tests, and a repertoire-size bias correction was applied to TCR pairs. False discovery rates were estimated in a later analysis by permuting HLA or CMV assignments 20 times. In a later analysis, co-occurring TCRs were grouped using DBSCAN, and TCRdist sequence similarity was added for clustering within HLA-allele-positive subsets. For co-occurrence clustering, repertoires with fewer than 30,000 or more than 120,000 public chains were excluded, along with a handful of repertoires with anomalous nucleotide sharing. As stored in TCRdb, this immuneACCESS dataset retains in-frame rearrangements with V and J assigned. A fraction of the clones does not appear; measured against another copy, unresolved V genes explain less than half of the discrepancy, and the remainder lacks a known reason. The V and J calls and clone size come from that table; D and trimming were worked out from the DNA. Here the sample has 140,000 or so clones; about two thirds occur a single time. The biggest ten clones account for about 4.1% of the sample.

The paper's findings and limits, for the study overall: A further reported finding was that TCR beta sequences accurately predicted the HLA-A and HLA-B alleles for most subjects in the first cohort. The classifier was reported to diagnose cytomegalovirus status with high specificity and sensitivity in both the original cohort and the validation cohort. In an earlier analysis of about 550 of the donors, most TCR beta V segments were observed in productive rearrangements about 90% or about 30% of the time, broadly matching IMGT annotations. The authors suggested that the approach could potentially be generalized to other disease states and immunological phenotypes. HLA typing was unavailable for some donors at each locus, so association tests used only the typed subset. This cohort had only TCR beta chains sequenced, and the lack of alpha or paired-chain data limited which features could be detected. The 87-base-pair reads could not distinguish some IMGT-functional V segments, including TRBV6-2 and TRBV6-3, so those segments were excluded. In vitro tests confirmed that a few of the cytomegalovirus-associated TCR beta chains recognize cytomegalovirus antigens. Correlated functional status among segregating V segments might be attributable to linkage disequilibrium, but an unknown experimental factor could not be ruled out. Compared with equally common non-associated chains, HLA-associated TCR beta chains in a later analysis were more clonally expanded and had lower generation probabilities. The earlier analysis of nearly 600 of the donors excluded 15 to 20 rarely observed V segments, including chromosome 9 orphons, because counts were too low. Several of the top co-occurrence clusters appeared to be linked to parvovirus B19, influenza, CMV and Epstein-Barr virus, according to a later analysis. Presence/absence analyses assumed roughly uniform sequencing depth across donors, an assumption that may not hold. Most TCR sequences were observed very rarely across donors, whereas some public TCRs were present in many individuals. According to a later analysis, most CMV-associated TCR beta chains appeared to be HLA-restricted, and the HLA associations seemed to be driven largely by CMV exposure. Strong co-occurrence of HLA alleles, especially DR and DQ, made assigning TCR associations to individual alleles difficult. A later analysis found that TCR association rates varied across HLA loci, with DRB1 alleles showing the most associated TCRs and HLA-C alleles the fewest. A later genetic analysis associated a missense DCLRE1C variant with V-gene and J-gene trimming of TCR beta chains, and an independent cohort replicated the association. Immune exposure information for the cohort was limited to CMV serostatus. A cluster of highly shared sequence variants was judged likely to be a technical artifact of the sequencing pipeline. A total of fewer than 200 TCR beta chains were listed by the study as associated with cytomegalovirus. A later analysis associated 16,951 TCR beta sequences with specific HLA alleles at a false discovery rate of 0.05. Compared with the approximately 720-donor mean, donors in an Asian-associated ancestry cluster had fewer N-insertions in productive TCRs, according to a later genetic analysis.

The cohort consisted of 600 to 750 healthy bone marrow donors. Cohort members were all nominally healthy when sampled, although unrecorded immune exposures were likely present. The donor tested CMV seronegative and was one of the 352 seronegative cohort members. Every donor gave a peripheral blood sample, and the peripheral blood mononuclear cells from that sample were used for TCR beta sequencing. The Qiagen DNeasy Blood Extraction Kit was used to extract genomic DNA from the blood cell samples. On this clone: Its antigen is still unknown. No base-level quality is on record; no much larger clone is a single base apart.

The germline V gene sets CDR1 to SQVTM and CDR2 to ANQGSEA. Deletion took 7 bases off V and 0 bases off J, with a span of 12 bases between the germline ends. The CDR3 holds 13 amino acids from the cysteine to the phenylalanine. CDR3 DNA only is kept here, 39 bases in frame from base 1. This TCR was sampled from a man between 60 and 70 years old in good health and CMV-seronegative. The V gene is TRBV29-1 and the J gene is TRBJ1-2; a tentative D call is TRBD1 (6 bases match). Sequenced material: PBMCs. CDR3 protein: CSGSGGTNYGYTF. The bases read TGCAGCGGTTCTGGGGGCACTAACTATGGCTACACCTTC. When the CDR3 is completed using the reference TRBV29-1 and TRBJ1-2 genes on either side, the full variable domain is SAVISQKPSRDICQRGTSLTIQCQVDSQVTMMFWYRQQPGQSLTLIATANQGSEATYESGFVIDKFPISRPNLTFSTLTVSNMSPEDSSIYLCSGSGGTNYGYTFGSGTRLTVV.